This TCR beta chain was obtained from a study of cytomegalovirus exposure and HLA in healthy donors (TCRdb year 2017). Background for the entire study: In an earlier analysis of around 540 of the donors, about 270 Gb of sequence data and 117 million unique TCR beta sequences from 180 million or so T cells were reported. Around 300 gigabases of sequencing data and tens of millions of unique TCR sequences were included in an early release covering 550 to 650 HLA-typed donors. Among the approximately 420 genotyped donors, approximately 81% belonged to the genetic ancestry cluster associated with self-reported Caucasian donors. The study aimed to test whether signatures of past pathogen exposure could be identified by cataloging public T cell receptors. Using immunosequencing, the study profiled T cell repertoires from about 610 subjects and related those repertoires to cytomegalovirus serostatus. A separate validation cohort of 100 to 150 different subjects was used in addition to the approximately 700-subject first cohort. To predict cytomegalovirus infection status, the study combined high-throughput TCR immunosequencing, statistical association of individual TCRs with disease status, and machine learning. In a later analysis, previously published TCR beta repertoires from 500 to 750 donors were re-analyzed and high-resolution HLA genotyping was added so that TCR occurrence patterns could be studied. In the later analysis, no new phenotypic data were used to find candidate immune exposures; instead, reliance was placed on TCR beta sequences and their occurrence across donors. To decide whether each TCR beta V gene segment behaved as functional or pseudogenic, an earlier analysis of approximately 600 of the donors relied on high-throughput TCR beta sequencing. Alongside the repertoire data, information on donor age, sex, ethnicity and CMV serostatus was compiled. Genome-wide SNP genotypes for about 55% of the roughly 670 donors were used in a later genetic analysis, which treated that subset as a discovery cohort. All discovery cohort repertoires had been generated using a single sequencing platform. HLA typing covered class I and class II loci at four-digit resolution. The number of donors typed differed by locus, with roughly 620-630 for A, B, C, DRB1 and DQB1, 522 for DQA1, over 600 for DPA1, and approximately 470 for DPB1. Roughly five DR-DQ haplotypes were handled as single units for association and clustering, since linkage in the cohort was strong. On average, 235,054 unique TCR beta nucleotide sequences were sequenced per donor among about 400 genotyped donors of the cohort, with around 19% of those sequences being non-productive.

The cohort comprised 550 to 700 healthy bone marrow donors. Cohort members were all nominally healthy when sampled, although unrecorded immune exposures were likely present. The donor was CMV seropositive and was included in the group of 250 to 300 seropositive cohort members. Each donor provided a peripheral blood sample, and peripheral blood mononuclear cells were used for TCR beta sequencing. The Qiagen DNeasy Blood Extraction Kit was used to extract genomic DNA from the blood cell samples. The library relied on the immunoSEQ multiplex PCR assay. The multiplex PCR relied on a mix of 60 forward primers for TCR Vbeta segments and 13 reverse primers for TCR Jbeta segments. The CDR3 region of rearranged TCR beta genes was amplified from genomic DNA by a multiplex PCR assay. The amplified TCR beta libraries were sequenced on the Illumina HiSeq System as 87-base-pair reads. In the source study's methods: Across the 700 or so repertoires, a later analysis counted 78 million or so unique TCR beta chains, roughly 11 million of which were shared by at least two donors. Raw reads were error-corrected and collapsed into unique sequences with a nearest-neighbor algorithm that merged closely related sequences to remove PCR and sequencing errors. CDR3 sequences were aligned to IMGT reference sequences to assign V, D and J gene segments. For a sequence to be retained, a match of at least six nucleotides was required to both a V gene segment and a J gene segment. Rearrangements were called productive when the CDR3 lacked stop codons and stayed in frame with V and J; all others were non-productive. CDR3 was defined by IMGT convention, running from the second conserved V-encoded cysteine to the conserved J-encoded phenylalanine. The earlier analysis of fewer than 750 of the donors excluded sequences that lacked an unambiguous match to a single V gene segment. An earlier analysis of 500 to 700 of the donors classified V segments as functional when productive rearrangements were above 56.7% and as segregating when the standard deviation between donors was above 5%. To diagnose cytomegalovirus status from the catalog of TCR beta chain sequences, a statistical classification framework was built. A later analysis assigned V and J genes by comparing TCR nucleotide sequences with IMGT/GENE-DB human TR gene sequences. The TCRdist pipeline was used in a later analysis to assign CDR3 sequences and most-parsimonious VDJ recombination scenarios. In a later analysis, each TCR beta chain was defined by its CDR3 amino acid sequence together with its V-gene family, and reads lacking a unique V-gene family were excluded. To address suspected cross-contamination and a sequencing artifact, a later analysis removed roughly 640 highly shared, low-generation-probability nucleotide sequences. A later analysis calculated a clonal expansion index for each public chain from normalized within-repertoire ranks of inferred template counts. Generation probabilities in a later analysis came from a VDJ recombination model fitted to out-of-frame rearrangements, and those results were checked against IGoR. Hypergeometric tests were used in a later analysis to score TCR-TCR, TCR-HLA and TCR-CMV co-occurrence, with a repertoire-size bias correction applied to the TCR pairs. To estimate false discovery rates, a later analysis permuted the HLA or CMV assignments 20 times. In a later analysis, co-occurring TCRs were grouped using DBSCAN, with TCRdist sequence similarity added in when clustering inside HLA-allele-positive subsets. Repertoires with fewer than 30,000 or more than 120,000 public chains, plus five repertoires with anomalous nucleotide sharing, were excluded from co-occurrence clustering. TCRdb mirrors the immuneACCESS table, restricted to in-frame sequences. Some clones are absent from its copies; in checked studies, under half trace to an unresolved V gene, and the reason for the others is unknown. For V, J and clone size, that table is used; D and trimming come from the DNA. This sample holds 110,000 or so clones; roughly 70% were observed only once. The ten largest clones add up to 4% to 5% of the sample.

The CDR3 has 16 amino acids, counting the end cysteine and phenylalanine. Only CDR3 DNA remains: 48 bases, in frame from the first base. The junction shows trimming of 1 base on V and 7 bases on J, plus 14 bases between the germline ends. In the germline V gene, CDR1 corresponds to KGHSH and CDR2 to LQKENI. The study at large found these results: At a false discovery rate of 0.05, a later analysis linked around 17,000 TCR beta sequences to specific HLA alleles. In both the original and validation cohorts, the classifier was reported to diagnose cytomegalovirus status with high specificity and sensitivity. The presence/absence analyses assumed that sequencing depth was roughly uniform across donors, and that assumption may not be true. The study listed 150 to 200 TCR beta chains as associated with cytomegalovirus. In a later genetic analysis, a missense DCLRE1C variant was associated with V-gene and J-gene trimming of TCR beta chains, and the association was replicated in an independent cohort. Assigning TCR associations to individual alleles was difficult when HLA alleles, especially DR and DQ, strongly co-occurred. In an earlier analysis of under 600 of the donors, most TCR beta V segments were observed in productive rearrangements about 87% or about 30% of the time, broadly matching IMGT annotations. In this cohort, only TCR beta chains were sequenced, and detectable features were limited by the absence of alpha or paired-chain data. According to a later analysis, most CMV-associated TCR beta chains appeared to be HLA-restricted, and the HLA associations seemed to be driven largely by CMV exposure. A later analysis found that HLA-associated TCR beta chains were more clonally expanded and had lower generation probabilities than equally common non-associated chains. Because HLA typing was missing for some donors at each locus, association tests included only the typed subset. The earlier analysis of approximately 590 of the donors excluded fewer than 20 rarely observed V segments, including chromosome 9 orphons, because counts were too low. Compared with the roughly 700-donor mean, donors in an Asian-associated ancestry cluster had fewer N-insertions in productive TCRs, according to a later genetic analysis. In vitro tests confirmed that three of the cytomegalovirus-associated TCR beta chains recognize cytomegalovirus antigens. Across donors, most TCR sequences were observed very rarely, whereas some public TCRs were present in many individuals. Correlated functional status among segregating V segments might reflect linkage disequilibrium, but an unknown experimental factor could not be ruled out. In a later analysis, the rate of TCR association differed among HLA loci, with DRB1 alleles having the most associated TCRs and HLA-C alleles having the fewest. The only immune exposure information available for the cohort was CMV serostatus. A further reported finding was that TCR beta sequences accurately predicted the HLA-A and HLA-B alleles for most subjects in the first cohort. A cluster of highly shared sequence variants was judged likely to represent a technical artifact of the sequencing pipeline. The authors suggested that the approach could potentially be extended to other disease states and immunological phenotypes. Some IMGT-functional V segments, including TRBV6-2 and TRBV6-3, could not be distinguished by the 87-base-pair reads and were therefore excluded. Several of the top co-occurrence clusters appeared to be linked to parvovirus B19, influenza, CMV and Epstein-Barr virus, according to a later analysis.

This clone was recorded a few times. No antigen is known for it. The input lacks base qualities; no much larger clone sits a single base away. This TCR was recovered from a woman aged 40-49 years in good health and CMV-seropositive. Sequenced input: PBMCs. Here the chain combines TRBV18 and TRBJ1-6; possibly the D gene is TRBD1, per 6 matching bases. The sequenced DNA: TGTGCCAGCTCACCACTACAGGGTTCTGGCAATTCACCCCTCCACTTT. The resulting protein is CASSPLQGSGNSPLHF.